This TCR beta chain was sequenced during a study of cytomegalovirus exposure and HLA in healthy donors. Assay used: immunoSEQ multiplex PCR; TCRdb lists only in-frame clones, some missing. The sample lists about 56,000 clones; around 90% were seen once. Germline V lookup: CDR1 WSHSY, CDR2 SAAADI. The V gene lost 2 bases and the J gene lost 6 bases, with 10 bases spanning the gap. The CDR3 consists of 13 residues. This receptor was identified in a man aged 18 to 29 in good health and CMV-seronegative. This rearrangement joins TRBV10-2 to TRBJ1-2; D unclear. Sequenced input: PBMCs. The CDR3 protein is CASSEEGLDGYTF. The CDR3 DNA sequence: TGCGCCAGCAGTGAGGAGGGTTTGGATGGCTACACCTTC.